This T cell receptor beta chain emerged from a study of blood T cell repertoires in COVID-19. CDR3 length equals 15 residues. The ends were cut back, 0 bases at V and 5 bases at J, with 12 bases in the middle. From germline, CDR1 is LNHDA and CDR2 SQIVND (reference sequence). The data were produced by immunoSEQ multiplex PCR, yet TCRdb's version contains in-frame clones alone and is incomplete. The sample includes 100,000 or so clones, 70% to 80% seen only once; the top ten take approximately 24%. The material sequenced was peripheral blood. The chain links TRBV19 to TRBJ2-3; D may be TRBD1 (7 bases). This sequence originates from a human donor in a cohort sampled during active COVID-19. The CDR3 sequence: CASSIDRQGGDTQYF. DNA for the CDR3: TGTGCCAGTAGTATAGATCGGCAGGGGGGAGATACGCAGTATTTT.